This TCR beta chain was identified in a study of blood T cell repertoires in COVID-19. Only in-frame clones appear in the TCRdb table, and some are missing; sequencing was by immunoSEQ multiplex PCR. The sample has approximately 110,000 clones; roughly 92% are singletons. J lost 1 base, V lost 0 bases, and 2 bases had no gene match. Germline values: CDR1 SGHNT, CDR2 YYREEE (reference sequence). The CDR3 consists of 15 residues. The V and J genes are TRBV5-4 and TRBJ2-3; 7 bases map to TRBD2. This clonotype originated in a man between 45 and 60 years old with COVID-19, enrolled during active disease. Sequencing input: peripheral blood. As DNA, the CDR3 is TGTGCCAGCAGCTTGGGGGCGGGGGGCACAGATACGCAGTATTTT. The encoded protein is CASSLGAGGTDTQYF.